These T cell receptor beta chains were read from a single sample in a study of regulatory T cells in long-lasting Graves disease. TCRdb reprocessed the multiplex PCR reads via MiXCR and lists one record per CDR3 protein. In the table there are about 420,000 distinct CDR3 sequences, 20% to 25% of which are singletons. Sequences were derived from peripheral blood mononuclear cells (PBMCs), sampled when the disease was refractory, from a patient treated with antithyroid drugs. These receptors were collected from a female donor with Graves disease. Each CDR3 is given with its conserved first and last residue. D genes are given only for firm matches. Some rows mark clone size as missing; the rest say once, few, many or name a class of expanded clone.

size,J,V,D,CDR3,DNA
few,TRBJ2-1,TRBV28,TRBD2,CASSFASGRWNEQFF,TGTGCCAGCAGTTTTGCTAGCGGGAGGTGGAATGAGCAGTTCTTC
many,TRBJ2-7,TRBV2,TRBD1,CASRDGQGSYEQYF,TGTGCCAGCAGGGACGGACAGGGCTCCTACGAGCAGTACTTC
few,TRBJ2-7,TRBV6-1,NA,CASSITRYEQYF,TGTGCCAGCAGCATTACACGCTACGAGCAGTACTTC
few,TRBJ2-7,TRBV6-1,TRBD1,CASSRQGEQYF,TGTGCCAGCAGTCGACAGGGCGAGCAGTACTTC
NA,TRBJ2-2,TRBV27,NA,CASSLTGSTGELFF,TGTGCCAGCAGTTTAACAGGGAGCACCGGGGAGCTGTTTTTT
many,TRBJ2-7,TRBV6-5,TRBD2,CASSSRVAGGPAYEQYF,TGTGCCAGCAGTTCCCGGGTAGCGGGAGGCCCGGCCTACGAGCAGTACTTC
many,TRBJ1-1,TRBV12-3/TRBV12-4,NA,CASSSQALNTEAFF,TGTGCCAGCAGCTCTCAGGCCTTAAACACTGAAGCTTTCTTT
many,TRBJ2-5,TRBV12-3/TRBV12-4,NA,CASSLMETQYF,TGTGCCAGCAGCTTAATGGAGACCCAGTACTTC
many,TRBJ2-6,TRBV5-1,NA,CASSLNIRSSGANVLTF,TGCGCCAGCAGCTTGAACATCCGCTCCTCTGGGGCCAACGTCCTGACTTTC
many,TRBJ2-5,TRBV29-1,NA,CSAGHQPETQYF,TGCAGCGCCGGACACCAACCGGAGACCCAGTACTTC
few,TRBJ1-6,TRBV7-2,NA,CASSPNGGGTGNSPLHF,TGTGCCAGCAGCCCAAATGGGGGTGGGACCGGAAATTCACCCCTCCACTTT
NA,TRBJ1-5,TRBV6-1,NA,CASKIAGNQPQHF,TGTGCCAGCAAGATAGCGGGCAATCAGCCCCAGCATTTT
few,TRBJ1-2,TRBV18,NA,CASSPDQDYGYTF,TGTGCCAGCTCACCCGACCAGGACTATGGCTACACCTTC
NA,TRBJ2-7,TRBV4-3,TRBD2,CASSQDKAGGTYEQYF,TGCGCCAGCAGCCAAGATAAGGCGGGAGGCACCTACGAGCAGTACTTC
NA,TRBJ1-3,TRBV5-1,NA,CASSLSGSSGNTIYF,TGCGCCAGCAGCTTGTCAGGTTCCTCTGGAAACACCATATATTTT
NA,TRBJ2-7,TRBV7-8,NA,CASSEWAPEQYF,TGTGCCAGCAGCGAGTGGGCTCCCGAGCAGTACTTC
NA,TRBJ2-1,TRBV6-1,NA,CASSRGKANEQFF,TGTGCCAGCAGTAGGGGAAAAGCCAATGAGCAGTTCTTC
once,TRBJ2-6,TRBV4-2,NA,CASSQDSVASGANVLTF,TGTGCCAGCAGCCAAGATTCGGTTGCCTCTGGGGCCAACGTCCTGACTTTC
many,TRBJ2-2,TRBV6-2/TRBV6-3,NA,CASSYAANTGELFF,TGTGCCAGCAGTTATGCCGCGAACACCGGGGAGCTGTTTTTT
NA,TRBJ1-1,TRBV6-5,NA,CASSYSRVSTEAFF,TGTGCCAGCAGTTACTCTAGGGTGAGCACTGAAGCTTTCTTT
once,TRBJ1-3,TRBV7-2,TRBD1,CASSFQTGAGNTIYF,TGTGCCAGCAGCTTCCAGACAGGGGCTGGAAACACCATATATTTT
NA,TRBJ2-3,TRBV2,NA,CASSEDHPDTQYF,TGTGCCAGCAGTGAGGACCACCCGGATACGCAGTATTTT
many,TRBJ1-2,TRBV9,TRBD1,CATSETGEGYGYTF,TGTGCCACCTCGGAGACAGGGGAGGGCTATGGCTACACCTTC
many,TRBJ2-2,TRBV2,TRBD2,CASSQRGTSGRPGTGELFF,TGTGCCAGCAGTCAGAGAGGGACTAGCGGGAGGCCAGGCACCGGGGAGCTGTTTTTT